The source of this T cell receptor (beta chain) is a study of T cells in Graves' hyperthyroidism and ophthalmopathy. Study in general: Blood from the periphery was taken at initial diagnosis, before any treatment.

Amplification yielded TCR beta CDR3 regions, with RNA transcripts as the source. RT-PCR in the first round (using the HTBI primer set) targeted the TCR CDR3. TCRdb called the multiplex PCR reads again in MiXCR, with one record for every CDR3 protein. This sample has some 490,000 distinct CDR3 sequences, with approximately 23% found just once. Ophthalmopathy cases met thresholds of Clinical Activity Score at least 3, NOSPECS grade at least 4 and duration under 3 months. Each diagnosis drew on symptoms, thyroxine, TRAb, thyroid ultrasound and orbital computed tomography findings. V lost 8 bases to trimming and J lost 2 bases, with 13 bases between them. Germline V lookup: CDR1 MDHEN, CDR2 SYDVKM. The CDR3 is 14 residues long. Findings and limits, study-wide: Ophthalmopathy was distinguished from stable hyperthyroidism by 13 V-J signatures.

Only a few counts were recorded for this clonotype. Its target is unknown. This TCR was sampled from a woman in her 70s with Graves' ophthalmopathy. The sequencing input was blood. The J gene is TRBJ1-5, the V gene TRBV28, with D unclear. The CDR3 nucleotides read TGTGCCAGCGGGCCAGGTGGGGGCAATCAGCCCCAGCATTTT. As protein: CASGPGGGNQPQHF. Combining the CDR3 with reference TRBV28 and TRBJ1-5 gives the whole variable domain DVKVTQSSRYLVKRTGEKVFLECVQDMDHENMFWYRQDPGLGLRLIYFSYDVKMKEKGDIPEGYSVSREKKERFSLILESASTNQTSMYLCASGPGGGNQPQHFGDGTRLSIL.